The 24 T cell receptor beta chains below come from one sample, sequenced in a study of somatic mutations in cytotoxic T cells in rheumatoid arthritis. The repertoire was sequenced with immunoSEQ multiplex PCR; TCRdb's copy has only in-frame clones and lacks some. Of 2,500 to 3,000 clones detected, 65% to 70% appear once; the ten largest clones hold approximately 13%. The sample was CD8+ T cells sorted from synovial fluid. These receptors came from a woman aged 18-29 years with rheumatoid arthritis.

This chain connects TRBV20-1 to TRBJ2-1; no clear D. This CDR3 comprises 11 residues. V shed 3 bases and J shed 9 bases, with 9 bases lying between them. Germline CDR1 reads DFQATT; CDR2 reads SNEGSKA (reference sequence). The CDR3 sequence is CSARAGSEQFF. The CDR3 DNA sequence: TGCAGTGCTAGGGCAGGAAGTGAGCAGTTCTTC.

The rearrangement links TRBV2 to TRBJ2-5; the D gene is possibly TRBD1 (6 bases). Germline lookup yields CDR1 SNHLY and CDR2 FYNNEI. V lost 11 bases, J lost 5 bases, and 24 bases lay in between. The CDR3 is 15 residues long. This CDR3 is CACLETGPLQETQYF. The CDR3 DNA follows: TGTGCCTGCTTAGAGACAGGCCCTCTCCAGGAGACCCAGTACTTC.

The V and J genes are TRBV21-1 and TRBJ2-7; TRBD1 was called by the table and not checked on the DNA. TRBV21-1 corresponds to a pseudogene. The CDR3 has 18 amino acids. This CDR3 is CASSNPPSDRAEMGEQYF. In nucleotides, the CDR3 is TGTGCCAGCAGCAACCCCCCCTCGGACAGGGCGGAGATGGGCGAGCAGTACTTC.

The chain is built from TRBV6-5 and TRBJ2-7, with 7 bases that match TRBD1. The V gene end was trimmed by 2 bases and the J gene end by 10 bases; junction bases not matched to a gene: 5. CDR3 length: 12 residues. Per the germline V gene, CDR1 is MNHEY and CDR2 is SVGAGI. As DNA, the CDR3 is TGTGCCAGCAGTTACAGCACAGGGGAACAGTACTTC. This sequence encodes CASSYSTGEQYF.

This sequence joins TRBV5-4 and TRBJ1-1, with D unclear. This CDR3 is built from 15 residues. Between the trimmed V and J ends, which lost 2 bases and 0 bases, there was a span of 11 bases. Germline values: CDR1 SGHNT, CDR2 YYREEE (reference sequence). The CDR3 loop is CASSFVPDMNTEAFF. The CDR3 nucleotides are TGTGCCAGCAGCTTTGTTCCAGACATGAACACTGAAGCTTTCTTT.

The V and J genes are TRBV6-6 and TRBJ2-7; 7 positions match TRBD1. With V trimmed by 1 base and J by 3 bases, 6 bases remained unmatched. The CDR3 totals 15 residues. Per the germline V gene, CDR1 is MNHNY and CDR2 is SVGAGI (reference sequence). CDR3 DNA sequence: TGTGCCAGCAGTTACTACCCTCAGGGGGACTACGAGCAGTACTTC. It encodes CASSYYPQGDYEQYF.

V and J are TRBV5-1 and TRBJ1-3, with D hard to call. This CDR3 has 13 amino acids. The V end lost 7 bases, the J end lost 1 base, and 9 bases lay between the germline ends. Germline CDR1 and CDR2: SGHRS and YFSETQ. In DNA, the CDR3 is TGCGCCAGCCGGACTAAGTCTGGAAACACCATATATTTT. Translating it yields CASRTKSGNTIYF.

The CDR3, as DNA: TGTGCCAGTAGCCTAGCGGGAGTTAGGGGTGAGCAGTACTTC. The encoded protein is CASSLAGVRGEQYF. V gene TRBV19 combines with J gene TRBJ2-7; TRBD2 matches at 10 bases. The CDR3 is 14 amino acids. The germline V gene has CDR1 LNHDA and CDR2 SQIVND (reference sequence). Losses at the gene ends were 6 bases for V and 7 bases for J; bases not matched to a gene: 9.

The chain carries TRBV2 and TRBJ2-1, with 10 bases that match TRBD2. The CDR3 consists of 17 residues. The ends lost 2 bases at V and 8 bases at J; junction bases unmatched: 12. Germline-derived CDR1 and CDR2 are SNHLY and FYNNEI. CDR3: CASSETKGLAGADEQFF. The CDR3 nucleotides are TGTGCCAGCAGTGAAACTAAAGGCCTAGCGGGAGCTGATGAGCAGTTCTTC.

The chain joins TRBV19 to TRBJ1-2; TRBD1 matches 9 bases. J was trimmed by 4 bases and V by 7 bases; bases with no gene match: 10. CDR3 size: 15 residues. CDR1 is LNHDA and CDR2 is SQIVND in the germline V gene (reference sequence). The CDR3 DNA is TGTGCCAGTATCCGGACAGGGGCGTTCCTCTATGGCTACACCTTC. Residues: CASIRTGAFLYGYTF.

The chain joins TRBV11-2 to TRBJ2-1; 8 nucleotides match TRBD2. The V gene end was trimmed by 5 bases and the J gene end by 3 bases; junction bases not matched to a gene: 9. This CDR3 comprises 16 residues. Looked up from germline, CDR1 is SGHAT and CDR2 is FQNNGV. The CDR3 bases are TGTGCCAGCAGCCAAGCCGGGAGGGGGGTCTACAATGAGCAGTTCTTC. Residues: CASSQAGRGVYNEQFF.

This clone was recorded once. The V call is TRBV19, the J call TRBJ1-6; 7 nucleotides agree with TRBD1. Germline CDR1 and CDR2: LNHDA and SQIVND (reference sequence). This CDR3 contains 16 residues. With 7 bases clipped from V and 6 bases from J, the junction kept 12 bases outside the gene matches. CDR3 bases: TGTGCCAGTACCATGGAGGGGGCAGGGGGTAATTCACCCCTCCACTTT. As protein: CASTMEGAGGNSPLHF.

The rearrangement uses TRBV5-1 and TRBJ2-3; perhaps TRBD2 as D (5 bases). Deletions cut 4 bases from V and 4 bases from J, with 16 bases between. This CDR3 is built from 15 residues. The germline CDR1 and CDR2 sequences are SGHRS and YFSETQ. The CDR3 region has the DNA TGCGCCAGCAGCATCGGGATCCCGAGGGCAGATACGCAGTATTTT. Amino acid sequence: CASSIGIPRADTQYF. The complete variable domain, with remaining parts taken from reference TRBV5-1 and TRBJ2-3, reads KAGVTQTPRYLIKTRGQQVTLSCSPISGHRSVSWYQQTPGQGLQFLFEYFSETQRNKGNFPGRFSGRQFSNSRSEMNVSTLELGDSALYLCASSIGIPRADTQYFGPGTRLTVL.

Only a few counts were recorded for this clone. The CDR3 loop reads CASTHTLLGPGNTEAFF. The CDR3 DNA reads as TGCGCCAGCACCCATACCCTCTTGGGGCCCGGGAACACTGAAGCTTTCTTT. V is TRBV4-3 and J is TRBJ1-1, with D possibly being TRBD1 (5 bases). Germline CDR1 reads LGHNA; CDR2 reads YSLEER. V lost 7 bases and J lost 1, with 22 bases in between. The CDR3 is 17 amino acids.

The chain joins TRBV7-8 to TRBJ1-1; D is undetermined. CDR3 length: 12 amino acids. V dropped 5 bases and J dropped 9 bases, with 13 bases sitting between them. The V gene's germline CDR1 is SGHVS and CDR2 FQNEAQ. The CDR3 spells CASSRDLTQAFF. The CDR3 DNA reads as TGTGCCAGCAGCCGGGATCTAACACAAGCTTTCTTT.

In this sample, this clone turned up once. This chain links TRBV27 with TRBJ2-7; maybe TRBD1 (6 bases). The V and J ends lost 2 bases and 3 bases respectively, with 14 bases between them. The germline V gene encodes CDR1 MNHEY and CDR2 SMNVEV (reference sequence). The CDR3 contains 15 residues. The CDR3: CASSLISGQYYEQYF. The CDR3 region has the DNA TGTGCCAGCAGTTTAATCTCTGGACAGTACTACGAGCAGTACTTC.

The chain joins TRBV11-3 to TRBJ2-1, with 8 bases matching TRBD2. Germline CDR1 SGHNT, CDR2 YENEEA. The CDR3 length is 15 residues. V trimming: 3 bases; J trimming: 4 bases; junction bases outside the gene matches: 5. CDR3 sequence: CASSLGSGVYNEQFF. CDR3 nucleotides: TGTGCCAGCAGCTTGGGTAGCGGGGTGTACAATGAGCAGTTCTTC.

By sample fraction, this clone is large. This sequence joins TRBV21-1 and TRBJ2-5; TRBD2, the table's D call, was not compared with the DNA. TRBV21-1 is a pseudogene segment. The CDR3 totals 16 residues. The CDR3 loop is CASSLGPDWEEETQYF. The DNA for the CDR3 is TGTGCCAGCAGCCTCGGCCCGGACTGGGAGGAGGAGACCCAGTACTTC.

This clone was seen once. As DNA, the CDR3 is TGTGCCAGCAGTTTACTAGCGGGAGCGGGTGAGCAGTTCTTC. It is translated as CASSLLAGAGEQFF. The rearrangement links TRBV28 to TRBJ2-1, with TRBD2 identical over 10 bases. The CDR3 consists of 14 residues. Germline CDR1 and CDR2: MDHEN and SYDVKM. V lost 2 bases, J lost 9 bases, and 4 bases stayed unmatched.

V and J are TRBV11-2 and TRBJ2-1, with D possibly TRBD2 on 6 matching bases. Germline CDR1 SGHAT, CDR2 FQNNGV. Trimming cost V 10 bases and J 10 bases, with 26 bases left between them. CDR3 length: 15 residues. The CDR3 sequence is CATPPNPGALVEQFF. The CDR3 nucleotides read TGTGCCACCCCTCCCAATCCGGGAGCCCTCGTCGAGCAGTTCTTC.

The DNA for the CDR3 is TGTGCCAGCAGCTTAGAACTAGCTGACGAGCAGTACTTC. Translation gives CASSLELADEQYF. The chain is built from TRBV7-2 and TRBJ2-7; D is perhaps TRBD2 (6 bases). The CDR3 totals 13 residues. The ends were cut back, 1 base at V and 5 bases at J, with 9 bases in the middle. Per the germline V gene, CDR1 is SGHTA and CDR2 is FQGNSA.

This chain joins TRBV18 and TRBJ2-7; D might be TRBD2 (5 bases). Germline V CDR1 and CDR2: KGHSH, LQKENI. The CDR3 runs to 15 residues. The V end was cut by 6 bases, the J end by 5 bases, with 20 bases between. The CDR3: CASSPPRGVPHEQYF. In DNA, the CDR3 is TGTGCCAGCTCGCCGCCCCGGGGAGTTCCCCACGAGCAGTACTTC.

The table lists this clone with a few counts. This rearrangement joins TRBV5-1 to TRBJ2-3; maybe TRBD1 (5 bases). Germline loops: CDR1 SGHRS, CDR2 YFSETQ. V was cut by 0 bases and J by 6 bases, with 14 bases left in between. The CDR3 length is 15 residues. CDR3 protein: CASSLVPGWADTQYF. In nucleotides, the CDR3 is TGCGCCAGCAGCTTGGTTCCAGGGTGGGCGGATACGCAGTATTTT.

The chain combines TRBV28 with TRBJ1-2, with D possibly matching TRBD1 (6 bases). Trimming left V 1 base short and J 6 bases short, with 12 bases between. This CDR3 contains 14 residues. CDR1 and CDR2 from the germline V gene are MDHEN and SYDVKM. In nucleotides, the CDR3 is TGTGCCAGCAGTTTATTTTTAGGGGGGGATGGCTACACCTTC. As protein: CASSLFLGGDGYTF.